These T cell receptor beta chains were read from a single sample in a study of regulatory T cells in long-lasting Graves disease. TCRdb re-called the multiplex PCR reads with MiXCR, one entry per CDR3 protein. The sample includes 400,000 or so distinct CDR3 sequences, about 25% of them seen just once. This specimen was peripheral blood mononuclear cells (PBMCs), taken when the disease was refractory, from a patient treated with antithyroid drugs. These receptors all come from a female donor with Graves disease. Each CDR3 is given with its conserved first and last residue. Fields, in order: CDR3 length, J gene, D gene, V gene, clone size, CDR3 protein, CDR3 DNA. D genes are given only for firm matches. A clone size is listed for some rows: how often the clone was seen (once, few, many), or a class if it is expanded.

cdr3_length: 16; j_call: TRBJ1-3; d_call: .; v_call: TRBV15; clone_size: few; cdr3_aa: CATSRGRPSSGNTIYF; cdr3_nt: TGTGCCACCAGCAGAGGAAGGCCGAGCTCTGGAAACACCATATATTTT
cdr3_length: 14; j_call: TRBJ1-1; d_call: TRBD1; v_call: TRBV12-5; clone_size: few; cdr3_aa: CASGLNRGLTEAFF; cdr3_nt: TGTGCTAGTGGTTTGAACAGGGGTTTAACTGAAGCTTTCTTT
cdr3_length: 16; j_call: TRBJ1-5; d_call: TRBD1; v_call: TRBV5-6; clone_size: .; cdr3_aa: CASSLYRGFGNQPQHF; cdr3_nt: TGTGCCAGCAGCTTATACAGGGGTTTTGGCAATCAGCCCCAGCATTTT
cdr3_length: 12; j_call: TRBJ1-2; d_call: .; v_call: TRBV28; clone_size: few; cdr3_aa: CASSPGQNGYTF; cdr3_nt: TGTGCCAGCAGCCCCGGACAGAATGGCTACACCTTC
cdr3_length: 15; j_call: TRBJ2-6; d_call: .; v_call: TRBV20-1; clone_size: .; cdr3_aa: CSARDQGSGANVLTF; cdr3_nt: TGCAGTGCTAGAGATCAAGGTAGTGGGGCCAACGTCCTGACTTTC
cdr3_length: 14; j_call: TRBJ2-4; d_call: TRBD1; v_call: TRBV6-1; clone_size: many; cdr3_aa: CASSLTGLRNIQYF; cdr3_nt: TGTGCCAGCAGCTTGACAGGGTTGAGAAACATTCAGTACTTC
cdr3_length: 15; j_call: TRBJ1-5; d_call: TRBD1; v_call: TRBV6-1; clone_size: few; cdr3_aa: CASRRDSSSNQPQHF; cdr3_nt: TGTGCCAGCAGAAGGGACAGTTCGAGCAATCAGCCCCAGCATTTT
cdr3_length: 14; j_call: TRBJ2-7; d_call: TRBD2; v_call: TRBV20-1; clone_size: .; cdr3_aa: CSAHRAGVDLEQYF; cdr3_nt: TGCAGTGCCCATAGGGCGGGAGTCGATTTAGAGCAGTACTTC
cdr3_length: 13; j_call: TRBJ1-1; d_call: .; v_call: TRBV28; clone_size: many; cdr3_aa: CASSWRLNTEAFF; cdr3_nt: TGTGCCAGCAGTTGGCGCTTGAACACTGAAGCTTTCTTT
cdr3_length: 15; j_call: TRBJ1-1; d_call: .; v_call: TRBV7-9; clone_size: once; cdr3_aa: CASSLGETGNTEAFF; cdr3_nt: TGTGCCAGCAGCTTAGGGGAGACAGGTAACACTGAAGCTTTCTTT
cdr3_length: 13; j_call: TRBJ2-7; d_call: .; v_call: TRBV28; clone_size: many; cdr3_aa: CATSEGQSYEQYF; cdr3_nt: TGTGCCACCTCGGAAGGCCAGAGCTACGAGCAGTACTTC
cdr3_length: 14; j_call: TRBJ2-2; d_call: .; v_call: TRBV7-9; clone_size: .; cdr3_aa: CASSLESRTGELFF; cdr3_nt: TGTGCCAGCAGCTTAGAAAGTCGAACCGGGGAGCTGTTTTTT
cdr3_length: 14; j_call: TRBJ1-2; d_call: .; v_call: TRBV2; clone_size: many; cdr3_aa: CASSEIGSATGYTF; cdr3_nt: TGTGCCAGCAGTGAGATAGGGAGCGCAACAGGCTACACCTTC
cdr3_length: 15; j_call: TRBJ1-1; d_call: TRBD1; v_call: TRBV2; clone_size: many; cdr3_aa: CARTPTGGVQSDAFF; cdr3_nt: TGTGCCAGGACGCCGACAGGGGGCGTGCAATCCGACGCTTTCTTT
cdr3_length: 14; j_call: TRBJ1-5; d_call: TRBD1; v_call: TRBV18; clone_size: .; cdr3_aa: CASSQTGGNQPQHF; cdr3_nt: TGTGCCAGCTCACAGACAGGGGGCAATCAGCCCCAGCATTTT
cdr3_length: 15; j_call: TRBJ1-5; d_call: .; v_call: TRBV28; clone_size: many; cdr3_aa: CASSLKGGGNQPQHF; cdr3_nt: TGTGCCAGCAGTTTAAAAGGGGGTGGTAATCAGCCCCAGCATTTT
cdr3_length: 14; j_call: TRBJ1-1; d_call: .; v_call: TRBV29-1; clone_size: .; cdr3_aa: CSVPLPGKNTEAFF; cdr3_nt: TGCAGCGTTCCCCTACCAGGGAAGAACACTGAAGCTTTCTTT
cdr3_length: 17; j_call: TRBJ2-7; d_call: TRBD2; v_call: TRBV7-9; clone_size: .; cdr3_aa: CASSRFPRSGTSYEQYF; cdr3_nt: TGTGCCAGCAGCCGATTCCCTCGGAGCGGGACTAGTTACGAGCAGTACTTC
cdr3_length: 13; j_call: TRBJ1-2; d_call: TRBD1; v_call: TRBV29-1; clone_size: many; cdr3_aa: CSVPGQGTYGYTF; cdr3_nt: TGCAGCGTGCCGGGACAGGGAACCTATGGCTACACCTTC
cdr3_length: 13; j_call: TRBJ2-5; d_call: .; v_call: TRBV19; clone_size: few; cdr3_aa: CASNMDPSETQYF; cdr3_nt: TGTGCCAGTAACATGGACCCCTCGGAGACCCAGTACTTC
cdr3_length: 14; j_call: TRBJ2-7; d_call: .; v_call: TRBV7-2; clone_size: few; cdr3_aa: CASSLSWGPREQYF; cdr3_nt: TGTGCCAGCAGCCTATCGTGGGGGCCTAGGGAGCAGTACTTC
cdr3_length: 12; j_call: TRBJ1-1; d_call: .; v_call: TRBV29-1; clone_size: .; cdr3_aa: CSDAKTNTEAFF; cdr3_nt: TGCAGCGATGCAAAAACGAACACTGAAGCTTTCTTT
cdr3_length: 15; j_call: TRBJ2-7; d_call: TRBD2; v_call: TRBV5-1; clone_size: .; cdr3_aa: CASSGGTSGLYEQYF; cdr3_nt: TGTGCCAGCAGCGGCGGGACTAGCGGCCTCTACGAGCAGTACTTC
cdr3_length: 15; j_call: TRBJ1-4; d_call: TRBD1; v_call: TRBV20-1; clone_size: .; cdr3_aa: CSARPAPTGGEKLFF; cdr3_nt: TGCAGTGCTAGACCTGCCCCGACAGGGGGGGAAAAACTGTTTTTT
cdr3_length: 14; j_call: TRBJ1-2; d_call: .; v_call: TRBV19; clone_size: .; cdr3_aa: CASLRPGTYYGYTF; cdr3_nt: TGTGCCAGTCTCCGGCCAGGGACATACTATGGCTACACCTTC
cdr3_length: 14; j_call: TRBJ1-6; d_call: TRBD1; v_call: TRBV6-2/TRBV6-3; clone_size: .; cdr3_aa: CASSYRDRSVVLHF; cdr3_nt: TGTGCCAGCAGTTACAGGGACAGGTCGGTTGTACTCCACTTT
cdr3_length: 17; j_call: TRBJ1-5; d_call: TRBD1; v_call: TRBV20-1; clone_size: few; cdr3_aa: CSARDLDRGYSNQPQHF; cdr3_nt: TGCAGTGCTAGAGATCTGGACAGGGGATATAGCAATCAGCCCCAGCATTTT
cdr3_length: 18; j_call: TRBJ1-1; d_call: .; v_call: TRBV28; clone_size: many; cdr3_aa: CASSPWGRGRPVNPEAFF; cdr3_nt: TGTGCCAGCAGCCCCTGGGGGCGGGGGCGCCCCGTTAACCCTGAAGCTTTCTTT
cdr3_length: 14; j_call: TRBJ2-2; d_call: .; v_call: TRBV4-2; clone_size: many; cdr3_aa: CASSQDRGPGELFF; cdr3_nt: TGTGCCAGCAGCCAAGATCGTGGACCCGGGGAGCTGTTTTTT
cdr3_length: 14; j_call: TRBJ2-7; d_call: TRBD1; v_call: TRBV25-1; clone_size: .; cdr3_aa: CASSDPGQAYEQYF; cdr3_nt: TGTGCCAGCAGTGATCCGGGACAGGCCTACGAGCAGTACTTC
cdr3_length: 14; j_call: TRBJ2-5; d_call: TRBD1; v_call: TRBV29-1; clone_size: many; cdr3_aa: CSVERTGSGETQYF; cdr3_nt: TGCAGCGTTGAACGGACAGGGTCGGGGGAGACCCAGTACTTC
cdr3_length: 16; j_call: TRBJ1-2; d_call: TRBD1; v_call: TRBV6-2/TRBV6-3; clone_size: .; cdr3_aa: CASRALGTGGGYGYTF; cdr3_nt: TGTGCCAGCAGAGCATTGGGGACAGGGGGCGGCTATGGCTACACCTTC
cdr3_length: 14; j_call: TRBJ2-7; d_call: .; v_call: TRBV20-1; clone_size: few; cdr3_aa: CSARDYQYIYEQYF; cdr3_nt: TGCAGTGCTAGGGACTACCAGTATATCTACGAGCAGTACTTC
cdr3_length: 14; j_call: TRBJ2-7; d_call: .; v_call: TRBV7-2; clone_size: few; cdr3_aa: CASSSQGRGYEQYF; cdr3_nt: TGTGCCAGCAGCTCCCAGGGAAGAGGCTACGAGCAGTACTTC
cdr3_length: 14; j_call: TRBJ2-2; d_call: .; v_call: TRBV6-1; clone_size: few; cdr3_aa: CASQGTLGSGELFF; cdr3_nt: TGTGCCAGTCAAGGGACCCTTGGCTCGGGGGAGCTGTTTTTT
cdr3_length: 14; j_call: TRBJ2-5; d_call: .; v_call: TRBV19; clone_size: few; cdr3_aa: CASTKTAHQETQYF; cdr3_nt: TGTGCCAGTACCAAGACAGCCCACCAAGAGACCCAGTACTTC
cdr3_length: 14; j_call: TRBJ2-2; d_call: .; v_call: TRBV2; clone_size: many; cdr3_aa: CASGREFGTGELFF; cdr3_nt: TGTGCCAGCGGCAGGGAGTTCGGCACCGGGGAGCTGTTTTTT
cdr3_length: 14; j_call: TRBJ2-5; d_call: .; v_call: TRBV6-2/TRBV6-3; clone_size: few; cdr3_aa: CASSYDVRQETQYF; cdr3_nt: TGTGCCAGCAGTTACGATGTCAGACAAGAGACCCAGTACTTC
cdr3_length: 16; j_call: TRBJ2-1; d_call: TRBD1; v_call: TRBV28; clone_size: many; cdr3_aa: CASSTTGTGTYNEQFF; cdr3_nt: TGTGCCAGCAGTACCACCGGGACAGGGACATACAATGAGCAGTTCTTC